These 3 T cell receptor beta chains share one sample of origin, sequenced in a study of Ad26.COV2.S vaccination and SARS-CoV-2 variants. Assay: immunoSEQ multiplex PCR; the TCRdb copy retains only in-frame clones and omits some. The sample records about 350,000 clones, 88% being singletons. Specified treatment: around 19 received Ad26.COV2.S at low or high dose, single or two shots; about five received placebo; per-sample allocation not given. Sample collection was performed on day 63 after the first vaccine or placebo injection. The material was peripheral blood, obtained in a trial of Ad26.COV2.S vaccine versus placebo. Receptors originate from a person aged 18-65 years who received the Ad26.COV2.S COVID-19 vaccine or a placebo.

The chain recombines TRBV3-1 (or the pseudogene TRBV3-2) with TRBJ1-1, with D unclear. Trimming cost V 0 bases and J 0 bases, with 17 bases left between them. The CDR3 contains 18 residues. From germline, CDR1 is LGHDT and CDR2 YNNKEL (reference sequence). The CDR3: CASSQDDWAVQLNTEAFF. CDR3 nucleotide sequence: TGTGCCAGCAGCCAAGATGATTGGGCAGTTCAATTGAACACTGAAGCTTTCTTT.

The chain couples TRBV14 to TRBJ1-4, with D hard to call. Trimming took 0 bases from V and 4 from J, leaving 12 bases between them. This CDR3 spans 16 amino acids. The germline CDR1 and CDR2 sequences are SGHDN and FVKESK. The CDR3 DNA reads as TGTGCCAGCAGCCAAGATACCGCGCTCAATAATGAAAAACTGTTTTTT. The encoded protein is CASSQDTALNNEKLFF.

J is TRBJ2-2 and V is TRBV7-2, with D unclear. The CDR3 runs 13 residues. The V gene's germline CDR1 is SGHTA and CDR2 FQGNSA. V shed 5 bases and J shed 7 bases, with 11 bases lying between them. This CDR3 reads CASSPHGDGELFF. The CDR3 bases are TGTGCCAGCAGCCCCCATGGGGACGGGGAGCTGTTTTTT. The entire variable domain, with the rest obtained from reference TRBV7-2 and TRBJ2-2, is as follows: GAGVSQSPSNKVTEKGKDVELRCDPISGHTALYWYRQSLGQGLEFLIYFQGNSAPDKSGLPSDRFSAERTGGSVSTLTIQRTQQEDSAVYLCASSPHGDGELFFGEGSRLTVL.